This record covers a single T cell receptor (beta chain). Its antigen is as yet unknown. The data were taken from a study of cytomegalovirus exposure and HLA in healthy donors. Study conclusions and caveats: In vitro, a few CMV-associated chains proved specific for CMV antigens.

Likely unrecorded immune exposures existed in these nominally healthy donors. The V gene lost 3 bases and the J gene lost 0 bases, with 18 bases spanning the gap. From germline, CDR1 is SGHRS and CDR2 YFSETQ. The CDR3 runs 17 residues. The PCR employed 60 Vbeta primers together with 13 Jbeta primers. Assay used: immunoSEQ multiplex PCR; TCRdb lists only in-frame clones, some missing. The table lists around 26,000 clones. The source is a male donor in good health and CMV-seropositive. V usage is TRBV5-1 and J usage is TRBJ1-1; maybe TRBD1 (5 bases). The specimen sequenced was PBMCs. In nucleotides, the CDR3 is TGCGCCAGCAGCTGGATCTCAGGGCGATCTATGAACACTGAAGCTTTCTTT. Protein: CASSWISGRSMNTEAFF.